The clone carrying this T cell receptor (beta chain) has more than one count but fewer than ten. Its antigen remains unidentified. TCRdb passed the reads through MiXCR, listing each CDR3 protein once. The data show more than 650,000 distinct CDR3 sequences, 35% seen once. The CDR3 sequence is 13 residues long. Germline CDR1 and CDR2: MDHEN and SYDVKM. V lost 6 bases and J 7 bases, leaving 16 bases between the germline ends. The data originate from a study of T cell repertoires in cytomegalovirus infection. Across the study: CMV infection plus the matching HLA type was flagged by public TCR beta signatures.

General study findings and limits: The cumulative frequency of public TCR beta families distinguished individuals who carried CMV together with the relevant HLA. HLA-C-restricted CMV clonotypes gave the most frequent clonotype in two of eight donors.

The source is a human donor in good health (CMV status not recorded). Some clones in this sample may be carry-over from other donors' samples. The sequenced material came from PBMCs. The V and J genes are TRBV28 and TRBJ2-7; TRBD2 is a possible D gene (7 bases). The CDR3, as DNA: TGTGCCAGCAGCGGGGGGCCATTCGGGGAGCAGTACTTC. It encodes CASSGGPFGEQYF.